This TCR beta chain was obtained from a study of OX40 agonist ivuxolimab in advanced cancers. CDR1 and CDR2 (germline): SGHVS, FNYEAQ. This CDR3 spans 12 amino acids. Trimming took 1 base from V and 6 from J, leaving 6 bases between them. Repertoires were generated with immunoSEQ multiplex PCR, while TCRdb's copy carries only in-frame clones and drops some. Here the sample spans roughly 87,000 clones, roughly 90% being singletons. The clonotype originates from an adult with an advanced solid tumor such as melanoma, head and neck, liver or kidney cancer. The starting material was CD4+ or CD8+ T cells sorted from blood, obtained in a trial of the OX40 agonist ivuxolimab. V and J are TRBV7-6 and TRBJ1-1; D is uncertain. CDR3 sequence: CASSLGGPEAFF. CDR3 DNA sequence: TGTGCCAGCAGCTTAGGCGGTCCTGAAGCTTTCTTT.